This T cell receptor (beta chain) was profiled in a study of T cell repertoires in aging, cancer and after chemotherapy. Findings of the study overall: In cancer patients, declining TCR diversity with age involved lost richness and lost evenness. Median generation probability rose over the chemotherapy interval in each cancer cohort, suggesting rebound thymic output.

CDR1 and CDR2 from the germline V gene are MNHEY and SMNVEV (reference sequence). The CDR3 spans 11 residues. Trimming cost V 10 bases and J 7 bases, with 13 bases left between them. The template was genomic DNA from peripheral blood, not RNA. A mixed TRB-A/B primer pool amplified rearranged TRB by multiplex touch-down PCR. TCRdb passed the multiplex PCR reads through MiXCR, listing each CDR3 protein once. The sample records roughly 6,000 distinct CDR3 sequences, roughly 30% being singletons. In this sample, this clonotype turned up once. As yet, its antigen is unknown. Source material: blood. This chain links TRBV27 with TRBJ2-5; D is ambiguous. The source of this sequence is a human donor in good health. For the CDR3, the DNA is TGTGCCACCGAGGACGGTTGGACCCAGTACTTC. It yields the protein CATEDGWTQYF.